This T cell receptor beta chain derives from a study of CD8 T cells in ankylosing spondylitis. The CDR3 runs to 15 residues. Germline CDR1 reads LGHNA; CDR2 reads YNFKEQ. The V gene end was trimmed by 6 bases and the J gene end by 3 bases; junction bases not matched to a gene: 4. Points from the study as a whole: A motif in TCR beta, a set of roughly 8 highly homologous variants, appeared characteristic of ankylosing spondylitis blood. Disease-linked clones displayed a CD8+ phenotype and appeared relatively rarely in peripheral blood. Disease-linked clones reportedly concentrated significantly in matched ankylosing spondylitis synovial fluid.

Quantitative molecular-barcoded 5'-RACE generated the TCR beta libraries. TCRdb re-analysed the 5' RACE reads in MiXCR, keeping a single row per CDR3 protein. The profile covers about 69,000 distinct CDR3 sequences, with under 5.5% appearing a single time and around 2% taken by the ten largest. A few counts support this clonotype. Its antigen is not known. Sequenced material: blood, either unsorted or a sorted T cell fraction (not recorded which). The receptor's source is a male donor with ankylosing spondylitis or in good health (not recorded which). The rearrangement uses TRBV4-2 and TRBJ2-1; TRBD1 aligns across 11 bases. The CDR3 loop reads CASRSGTGGYNEQFF. The CDR3, as DNA: TGTGCCAGCAGGTCCGGGACAGGGGGCTACAATGAGCAGTTCTTC.